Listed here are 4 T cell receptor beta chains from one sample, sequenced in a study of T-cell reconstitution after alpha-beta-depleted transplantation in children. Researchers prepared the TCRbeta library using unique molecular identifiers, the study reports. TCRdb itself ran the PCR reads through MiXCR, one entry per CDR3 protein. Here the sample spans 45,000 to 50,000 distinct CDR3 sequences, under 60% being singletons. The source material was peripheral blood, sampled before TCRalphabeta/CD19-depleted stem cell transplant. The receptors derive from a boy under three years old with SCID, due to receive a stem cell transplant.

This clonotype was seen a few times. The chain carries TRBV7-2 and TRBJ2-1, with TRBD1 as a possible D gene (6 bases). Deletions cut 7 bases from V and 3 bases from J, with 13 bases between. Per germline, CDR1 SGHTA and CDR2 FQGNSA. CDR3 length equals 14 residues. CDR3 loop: CASNRDISYNEQFF. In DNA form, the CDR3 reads TGTGCCAGCAACCGGGACATCAGCTACAATGAGCAGTTCTTC.

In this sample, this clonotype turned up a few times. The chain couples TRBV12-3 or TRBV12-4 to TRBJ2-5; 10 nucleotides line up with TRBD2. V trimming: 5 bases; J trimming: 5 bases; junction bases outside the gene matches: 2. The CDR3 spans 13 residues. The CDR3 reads CASSLTSGETQYF. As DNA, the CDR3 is TGTGCCAGCAGTCTGACTAGCGGGGAGACCCAGTACTTC.

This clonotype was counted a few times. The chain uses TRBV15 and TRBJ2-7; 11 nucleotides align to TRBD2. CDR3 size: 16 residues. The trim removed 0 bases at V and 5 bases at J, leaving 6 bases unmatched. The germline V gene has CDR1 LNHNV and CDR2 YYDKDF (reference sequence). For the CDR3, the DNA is TGTGCCACCAGCAGAGAGATAGCGGGGGGGCCCAACGAGCAGTACTTC. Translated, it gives CATSREIAGGPNEQYF.

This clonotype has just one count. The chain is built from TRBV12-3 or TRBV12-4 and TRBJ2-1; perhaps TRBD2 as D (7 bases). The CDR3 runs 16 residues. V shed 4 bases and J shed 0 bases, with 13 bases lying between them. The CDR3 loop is CASSSSGGLSYNEQFF. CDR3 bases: TGTGCCAGCAGTTCCTCGGGGGGCCTCTCCTACAATGAGCAGTTCTTC.